Below, 3 T cell receptor beta chains from the same sample are listed, as sequenced in a study of identical twins (dated by TCRdb to the mid-2010s). The library was obtained by 5' RACE. Sequencing was carried out with an Illumina HiSeq 2000. Through fastp at Q25 and MiXCR, TCRdb rebuilt clones from the public reads, retaining in-frame beta chains. A single entry per CDR3 protein holds the most common genes and DNA from its merged rows. The table for this sample lists around 690,000 distinct CDR3 sequences; around 20% of them were counted only once. The ten largest clones capture over 4% of the sample. The same data also contributed to another study, on T cells expressing NK-cell markers.

Sequencing was performed on PBMCs. Receptor source: a woman aged 18-29 years in good health.

This clonotype was seen a few times. The chain links TRBV20-1 to TRBJ2-5; weak D call: TRBD1 (5 bases). The CDR3 loop spans 13 amino acids. CDR1 is DFQATT, CDR2 SNEGSKA, per germline (reference sequence). V was clipped by 3 bases and J by 5 bases, with 13 bases between them. CDR3: CSARPGAAETQYF. The CDR3 bases are TGCAGTGCTAGGCCTGGGGCAGCGGAGACCCAGTACTTC.

This clonotype was recorded a few times. The rearrangement joins TRBV20-1 to TRBJ2-3, with 7 bases fitting TRBD2. V trimming: 4 bases; J trimming: 4 bases; junction bases outside the gene matches: 8. Germline CDR1 is DFQATT and CDR2 is SNEGSKA (reference sequence). The CDR3 has 14 amino acids. This chain's CDR3 is CSAIEGGAADTQYF. As DNA, the CDR3 is TGCAGTGCTATTGAGGGAGGGGCCGCAGATACGCAGTATTTT.

This rearrangement joins TRBV7-9 to TRBJ2-1; the match to TRBD2 covers 9 bases. There are 17 residues in the CDR3. With 1 base clipped from V and 8 bases from J, the junction kept 12 bases outside the gene matches. CDR1 and CDR2 from the germline V gene are SEHNR and FQNEAQ (reference sequence). As DNA, the CDR3 is TGTGCCAGCAGCTTAGTGGCCTCGCTAGCGGGGAGTCATGAGCAGTTCTTC. It is translated as CASSLVASLAGSHEQFF.